Below, 27 T cell receptor beta chains from the same sample are listed, as sequenced in a study of CD8 T cells in ankylosing spondylitis. Each CDR3 protein gets one entry after TCRdb re-called the 5' RACE reads with MiXCR. The sample carries hundreds of thousands of distinct CDR3 sequences, about 18% recorded once. General study findings and limits: Made up of about eight highly homologous variants, a TCR beta motif appeared characteristic of ankylosing spondylitis blood.

The antigens of these receptors remain unknown. The source material was blood, either unsorted or a sorted T cell fraction (not recorded which). The receptors were gathered from a male donor with ankylosing spondylitis.

There are a few counts of this clonotype. The CDR3 DNA reads TGCAGTGCTAGAGGGTTCGGGACTAACAATGAAAAACTGTTTTTT. This gives the protein CSARGFGTNNEKLFF. V gene TRBV20-1 combines with J gene TRBJ1-4; weak D call: TRBD1 (5 bases). This CDR3 spans 15 amino acids. V was cut by 1 base and J by 5 bases, with 14 bases left in between. Germline V gene lookup returns CDR1 DFQATT and CDR2 SNEGSKA (reference sequence).

A few counts support this clonotype. This rearrangement joins TRBV6-1 to TRBJ2-2, with 14 bases fitting TRBD2. The germline gives CDR1 MNHNS, CDR2 SASEGT. The CDR3 has 17 residues. J lost 1 base, V lost 6 bases, and 4 bases had no gene match. Written as DNA, the CDR3 is TGTGCCAGCAGCCCCGGACTAGCGGGAGGGAACACCGGGGAGCTGTTTTTT. Translation: CASSPGLAGGNTGELFF.

This clonotype was seen many times. This chain links TRBV21-1 with TRBJ2-7. TRBV21-1 is a pseudogene segment. The CDR3 has 10 residues. CDR3 coding DNA: TGTGCCAGCAGCAAAAAAGGGCAGTACTTC. This sequence encodes CASSKKGQYF.

The chain combines TRBV5-6 with TRBJ2-7; TRBD1 agrees at 7 bases. In germline, CDR1 is SGHDT, CDR2 YYEEEE. The V and J ends lost 4 bases and 2 bases, in that order; junction bases with no gene match: 12. The CDR3 extends over 16 amino acids. The CDR3 is CASSGGSDRTAYEQYF. Here the CDR3 DNA reads TGTGCCAGCAGCGGCGGATCGGACAGGACAGCCTACGAGCAGTACTTC.

The rearrangement uses TRBV20-1 and TRBJ1-1, with 11 bases that match TRBD1. This CDR3 spans 14 amino acids. V lost 2 bases to trimming and J lost 5 bases; unmatched junction nucleotides: 4. The germline CDR1 and CDR2 sequences are DFQATT and SNEGSKA (reference sequence). The CDR3 spells CSARPGQGVTEAFF. CDR3 coding DNA: TGCAGTGCTAGACCGGGACAGGGGGTTACTGAAGCTTTCTTT.

The J gene is TRBJ2-2, the V gene TRBV6-2 or TRBV6-3; D unclear. CDR1 is MNHEY and CDR2 is SVGEGT in the germline V gene. The CDR3 is 14 residues long. Trimming shortened V by 7 bases and J by 6 bases, and 15 bases separated the two germline ends. CDR3 residues: CASTEQGPPGELFF. The CDR3 coding sequence is TGTGCCAGCACTGAACAAGGGCCCCCCGGGGAGCTGTTTTTT.

This clonotype was seen many times. The gene calls are TRBV6-1 and TRBJ2-3; 10 bases fit TRBD2. This CDR3 is built from 15 residues. The junction had 2 bases not matched to a gene; V was cut back by 5 bases and J by 0 bases. Germline CDR1 MNHNS, CDR2 SASEGT. The CDR3 DNA is TGTGCCAGCAGTCGGACTAGCGGAAGCACAGATACGCAGTATTTT. Protein sequence: CASSRTSGSTDTQYF.

The genes are TRBV13 and TRBJ2-4; 7 bases fit TRBD1. The CDR3 contains 19 residues. Germline lookup yields CDR1 PRHDT and CDR2 FYEKMQ (reference sequence). V was clipped by 5 bases and J by 0 bases; unmatched bases: 16. Written as DNA, the CDR3 is TGTGCCAGCAGCCTACGTACAGGGGCGGCAGGACTAGCCAAAAACATTCAGTACTTC. Translation gives CASSLRTGAAGLAKNIQYF. The variable domain in full, with the rest retrieved from reference TRBV13 and TRBJ2-4, is AAGVIQSPRHLIKEKRETATLKCYPIPRHDTVYWYQQGPGQDPQFLISFYEKMQSDKGSIPDRFSAQQFSDYHSELNMSSLELGDSALYFCASSLRTGAAGLAKNIQYFGAGTRLSVL.

This chain joins TRBV4-3 and TRBJ1-2; 8 bases are a match to TRBD1. This CDR3 has 17 residues. Germline lookup yields CDR1 LGHNA and CDR2 YSLEER. Trimming cost V 2 bases and J 3 bases; bases outside gene matches: 11. CDR3 loop: CASSQIPLGQGDYGYTF. DNA of the CDR3: TGCGCCAGCAGCCAAATCCCCTTAGGACAGGGCGACTATGGCTACACCTTC.

This chain links TRBV4-1 with TRBJ1-3, with D perhaps matching TRBD1 (5 bases). The CDR3 covers 15 residues. CDR1 is MGHRA and CDR2 is YSYEKL in the germline V gene. V lost 1 base and J 4 bases, leaving 11 bases between the germline ends. In nucleotides, the CDR3 is TGCGCCAGCAGCCAAGCTCCCGGGACGGGAAACACCATATATTTT. It is translated as CASSQAPGTGNTIYF.

This clonotype was detected ten times or more. The chain has TRBV4-1 and TRBJ2-3; weak D call: TRBD2 (5 bases). The germline CDR1 and CDR2 sequences are MGHRA and YSYEKL. This CDR3 is 14 amino acids long. The V end lost 4 bases, the J end lost 6 bases, and 14 bases lay between the germline ends. The CDR3 spells CASSRLAEGDTQYF. In nucleotides, the CDR3 is TGCGCCAGCAGCCGCCTAGCCGAAGGTGATACGCAGTATTTT.

The table lists this clonotype with a few counts. This chain connects TRBV24-1 to TRBJ2-2; no firm D call. V was cut by 0 bases and J by 2 bases, with 9 bases left in between. CDR1 is KGHDR, CDR2 SFDVKD, per germline. This CDR3 is built from 16 residues. CDR3 loop: CATSDLRSGNTGELFF. The CDR3 DNA follows: TGTGCCACCAGTGATTTGCGATCGGGCAACACCGGGGAGCTGTTTTTT.

The rearrangement joins TRBV7-9 to TRBJ1-2; D remains unclear. Germline CDR1 reads SEHNR; CDR2 reads FQNEAQ (reference sequence). Trimming cost V 5 bases and J 3 bases, with 22 bases left between them. There are 17 residues in the CDR3. CDR3 in amino acids: CASSQPHLRARDYGYTF. CDR3 in DNA: TGTGCCAGCAGCCAACCACATTTGAGGGCCCGGGACTATGGCTACACCTTC. The full variable domain, in which reference TRBV7-9 and TRBJ1-2 provide the parts outside the CDR3, is DTGVSQNPRHKITKRGQNVTFRCDPISEHNRLYWYRQTLGQGPEFLTYFQNEAQLEKSRLLSDRFSAERPKGSFSTLEIQRTEQGDSAMYLCASSQPHLRARDYGYTFGSGTRLTVV.

This chain connects TRBV29-1 to TRBJ2-5; 9 nucleotides align to TRBD2. The CDR3 is 17 residues long. CDR1 is SQVTM and CDR2 is ANQGSEA in the germline V gene. After removal of 0 bases from V and 4 bases from J, the junction contained 12 bases not matched to a gene. The CDR3 DNA is TGCAGCGTTGAAGATCCGGGTAGCGGGGGAGTTCGAGAGACCCAGTACTTC. Translation gives CSVEDPGSGGVRETQYF.

This clonotype was found a few times. The chain carries TRBV5-6 and TRBJ1-1; D uncertain. The V gene lost 1 base and the J gene lost 3 bases, with 13 bases spanning the gap. The CDR3 is 15 residues long. CDR1 SGHDT and CDR2 YYEEEE come from the germline V gene. CDR3 protein: CASSLIRGGDTEAFF. In DNA form, the CDR3 reads TGTGCCAGCAGCTTGATACGGGGAGGCGACACTGAAGCTTTCTTT.

The chain uses TRBV7-9 and TRBJ2-7, with unresolved D. The CDR3 length is 13 residues. Trimming removed 5 bases at V and 5 bases at J, with 13 bases between. Germline V gene sequence: CDR1 SEHNR, CDR2 FQNEAQ (reference sequence). As DNA, the CDR3 is TGTGCCAGCAGCCCCCCAGTTATGAACGAGCAGTACTTC. Amino acids: CASSPPVMNEQYF.

This clonotype was seen more than once but under ten times. V and J are TRBV7-9 and TRBJ1-3; 10 bases line up with TRBD1. Germline CDR1 and CDR2: SEHNR and FQNEAQ (reference sequence). The CDR3 extends over 15 amino acids. The V segment lost 6 bases and the J segment 4 bases; nucleotides outside the gene matches: 6. CDR3 amino acids: CASRAGTGAGNTIYF. CDR3 nucleotide sequence: TGTGCCAGCAGGGCCGGGACAGGGGCAGGAAACACCATATATTTT.

This clonotype was picked up a small number of times. The chain has TRBV12-3 or TRBV12-4 and TRBJ2-1; D unclear. CDR3 length: 16 amino acids. Trimming cost V 0 bases and J 8 bases, with 17 bases left between them. The CDR3 sequence is CASSLAAGPDGDEQFF. CDR3 sequence (DNA): TGTGCCAGCAGTTTAGCGGCAGGCCCAGACGGCGATGAGCAGTTCTTC.

The chain employs TRBV4-1 and TRBJ1-1; D is uncertain. Trimming pared 1 base from V and 3 bases from J, leaving 12 bases between. CDR3 length equals 15 residues. The germline V gene encodes CDR1 MGHRA and CDR2 YSYEKL. The CDR3 bases are TGCGCCAGCAGCCAAGGCCCTCTTTGGGACACTGAAGCTTTCTTT. It translates to CASSQGPLWDTEAFF.

DNA of the CDR3: TGTGCCAGCAGCTCCCTCCCAGGGATTACTGGACTAGCGGGATGGAAATACAATGAGCAGTTCTTC. Protein sequence: CASSSLPGITGLAGWKYNEQFF. The chain couples TRBV7-1 to TRBJ2-1; 12 nucleotides align to TRBD2. TRBV7-1 belongs to the ORF category, with a function that is uncertain. The CDR3 loop spans 22 amino acids. V lost 3 bases, J lost 4 bases, and 22 bases stayed unmatched.

This clonotype showed up many times. The V gene is TRBV4-3, the J gene TRBJ2-1; D gene uncertain. The length of the CDR3 is 16 residues. Deletions cut 3 bases from V and 6 bases from J, with 18 bases between. The germline CDR1 and CDR2 sequences are LGHNA and YSLEER. The CDR3 region has the DNA TGCGCCAGCAGCCAGTCCCCAGGCTACGGGTTCAATGAGCAGTTCTTC. It encodes CASSQSPGYGFNEQFF.

This clonotype was found a few times. The J gene is TRBJ1-1, the V gene TRBV12-3 or TRBV12-4; D gene unclear. Trimming took off 4 bases at V and 6 bases at J, with 12 bases between the two ends. The CDR3 sequence is 13 residues long. The CDR3 region is CASSSRYSPEAFF. The CDR3 nucleotides read TGTGCCAGCAGTTCAAGGTACTCGCCTGAAGCTTTCTTT.

The chain is built from TRBV11-1 and TRBJ2-2, with TRBD2 matching over 13 bases. The V and J ends lost 1 base and 4 bases, in that order; junction bases with no gene match: 6. Germline values: CDR1 SGHAT, CDR2 FQDESV (reference sequence). The CDR3 extends over 18 amino acids. The CDR3 region is CASSLGGLAGEGTGELFF. The CDR3 nucleotides read TGTGCCAGCAGCTTAGGTGGACTAGCGGGAGAGGGCACCGGGGAGCTGTTTTTT.

The genes are TRBV27 and TRBJ2-1, with TRBD1 matching over 8 bases. The CDR3 is 14 residues long. The V segment lost 5 bases and the J segment 6 bases; nucleotides outside the gene matches: 6. Germline CDR1 is MNHEY and CDR2 is SMNVEV (reference sequence). The CDR3 DNA reads as TGTGCCAGCAGTGCCGGGACAGGACCCAATGAGCAGTTCTTC. Its protein product is CASSAGTGPNEQFF.

This clonotype was counted only a few times. The chain joins TRBV10-3 to TRBJ2-7; D not certain. Germline V gene data show CDR1 as ENHRY and CDR2 as SYGVKD. Trimming stripped 6 bases from V and 4 bases from J, with 7 bases between. This CDR3 is built from 11 residues. CDR3 sequence: CAIRGGYEQYF. CDR3 in DNA: TGTGCCATCAGAGGCGGTTACGAGCAGTACTTC.

The rearrangement uses TRBV27 and TRBJ1-2, with TRBD1 identical over 8 bases. J lost 2 bases, V lost 6 bases, and 20 bases had no gene match. Germline CDR1 is MNHEY and CDR2 is SMNVEV (reference sequence). The CDR3 runs to 19 residues. In nucleotides, the CDR3 is TGTGCCAGCAGGGTAGGGGGGGGACAGGAGTCCGTAGAAAACTATGGCTACACCTTC. The encoded protein is CASRVGGGQESVENYGYTF.

This clonotype was recorded a few times. J is TRBJ1-3 and V is TRBV30; D not resolved. Trimming took off 1 base at V and 5 bases at J, with 0 bases between the two ends. This CDR3 region has 10 residues. CDR1 and CDR2 from the germline V gene are GTSNPN and SVGIG (reference sequence). For the CDR3, the DNA is TGTGCCTGGAGTGGAAACACCATATATTTT. Its translation is CAWSGNTIYF.